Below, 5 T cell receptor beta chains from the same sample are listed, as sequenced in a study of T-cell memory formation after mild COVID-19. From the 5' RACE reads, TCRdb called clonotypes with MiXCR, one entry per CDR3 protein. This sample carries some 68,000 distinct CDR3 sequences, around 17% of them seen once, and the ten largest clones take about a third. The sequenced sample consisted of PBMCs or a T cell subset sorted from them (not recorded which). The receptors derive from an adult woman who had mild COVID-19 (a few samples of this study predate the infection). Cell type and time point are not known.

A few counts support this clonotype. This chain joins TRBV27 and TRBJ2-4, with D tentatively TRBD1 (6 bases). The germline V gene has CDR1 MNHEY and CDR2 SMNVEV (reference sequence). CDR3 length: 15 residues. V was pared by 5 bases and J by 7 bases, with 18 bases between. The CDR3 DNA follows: TGTGCCAGCAGTCCCAGGGGCCCAGCCGGGAACATTCAGTACTTC. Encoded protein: CASSPRGPAGNIQYF.

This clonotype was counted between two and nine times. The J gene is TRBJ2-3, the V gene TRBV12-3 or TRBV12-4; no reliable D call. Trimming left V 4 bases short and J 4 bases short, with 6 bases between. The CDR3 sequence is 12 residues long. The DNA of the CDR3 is TGTGCCAGCAGTTACGATGCAGATACGCAGTATTTT. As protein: CASSYDADTQYF.

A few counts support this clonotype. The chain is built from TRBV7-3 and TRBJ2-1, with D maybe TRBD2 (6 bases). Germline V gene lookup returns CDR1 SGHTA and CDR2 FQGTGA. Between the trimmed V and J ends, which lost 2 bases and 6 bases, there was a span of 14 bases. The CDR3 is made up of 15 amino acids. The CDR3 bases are TGTGCCAGCAGCTTAGATAGCGGTAGCGGCAATGAGCAGTTCTTC. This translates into CASSLDSGSGNEQFF.

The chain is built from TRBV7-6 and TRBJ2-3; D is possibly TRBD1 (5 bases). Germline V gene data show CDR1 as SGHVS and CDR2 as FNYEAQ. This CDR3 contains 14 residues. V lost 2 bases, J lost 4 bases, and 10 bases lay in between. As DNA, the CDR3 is TGTGCCAGCAGCTTACAGGGCCCCCCAGATACGCAGTATTTT. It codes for CASSLQGPPDTQYF.

DNA for the CDR3: TGTGCCAGCAGCTCGACTAGCGGTTCCTACAATGAGCAGTTCTTC. Translation: CASSSTSGSYNEQFF. The gene calls are TRBV7-8 and TRBJ2-1, with 9 nucleotides matching TRBD2. V shed 4 bases and J 1 base; nucleotides not matched to a gene: 2. The germline V gene encodes CDR1 SGHVS and CDR2 FQNEAQ. The CDR3 is 15 amino acids. Full variable domain (missing parts from reference TRBV7-8 and TRBJ2-1): GAGVSQSPRYKVAKRGQDVALRCDPISGHVSLFWYQQALGQGPEFLTYFQNEAQLDKSGLPSDRFFAERPEGSVSTLKIQRTQQEDSAVYLCASSSTSGSYNEQFFGPGTRLTVL.